One and the same sample provided the 5 T cell receptor beta chains below, sequenced in a study of shared clonotypes between healthy human individuals. This table comes from immunoSEQ multiplex PCR, and its TCRdb copy is limited to in-frame clones, with some not included. The table records roughly 2,500,000 clones, over 85% of them present only once. The sequenced material came from naive CD4+ T cells from PBMCs. Subset here: CD45RA+ positively selected. The receptors derive from a man aged 18-30 years in good health. Some clones in this sample may be carry-over from other donors' samples.

This rearrangement joins TRBV6-6 to TRBJ2-2; a possible D gene is TRBD1 (5 bases). The CDR3 contains 16 residues. Looked up from germline, CDR1 is MNHNY and CDR2 is SVGAGI (reference sequence). The V end lost 1 base, the J end lost 5 bases, and 14 bases lay between the germline ends. The CDR3 DNA reads TGTGCCAGCAGTTACTACGACAGTTACAGAACCGGGGAGCTGTTTTTT. This encodes CASSYYDSYRTGELFF.

The V and J genes are TRBV30 and TRBJ1-5; no firm D call. Germline loops: CDR1 GTSNPN, CDR2 SVGIG (reference sequence). Trimming pared 1 base from V and 4 bases from J, leaving 17 bases between. This CDR3 has 16 residues. The CDR3 loop is CAWSGGSNSPNQPQHF. DNA for the CDR3: TGTGCCTGGAGTGGCGGTAGTAACTCACCTAATCAGCCCCAGCATTTT.

The CDR3 nucleotides read TGCAGCGTTGTAGTGGCGGCTAGCACAGATACGCAGTATTTT. Translation gives CSVVVAASTDTQYF. The chain couples TRBV29-1 to TRBJ2-3; no definite D call. The V end was cut by 4 bases, the J end by 0 bases, with 11 bases between. Germline CDR1 is SQVTM and CDR2 is ANQGSEA. This CDR3 spans 14 amino acids.

The chain is built from TRBV18 and TRBJ2-5, with D maybe TRBD2 (5 bases). CDR1 and CDR2 from the germline V gene are KGHSH and LQKENI. This CDR3 has 12 residues. V was clipped by 8 bases and J by 3 bases, with 10 bases between them. CDR3 in amino acids: CASAGLEETQYF. DNA for the CDR3: TGTGCCAGCGCCGGACTGGAAGAGACCCAGTACTTC.

This rearrangement joins TRBV28 to TRBJ1-2; 10 bases map to TRBD1. V shed 5 bases and J 6 bases; nucleotides not matched to a gene: 15. This CDR3 contains 17 residues. Germline loops: CDR1 MDHEN, CDR2 SYDVKM. The CDR3 sequence is CASSLAVPGQGTNGYTF. In DNA form, the CDR3 reads TGTGCCAGCAGTCTGGCGGTCCCGGGACAGGGGACGAATGGCTACACCTTC.